This T cell receptor (beta chain) was sequenced during a study of T cells after yellow fever vaccination. General observations from the study: One caveat is that FACS-sorted repertoires could contain abundant clonotypes contaminating from the bulk population. Most primary-vaccination clones recurred post-booster (roughly 96% CD4, 88% CD8).

On this clonotype itself: Its antigen is not known.

The V gene lost 3 bases and the J gene lost 7 bases, with 18 bases spanning the gap. Germline loops: CDR1 KGHDR, CDR2 SFDVKD. This CDR3 has 16 residues. UMIs and a universal primer site were added when TCR cDNA was made by 5'RACE template switching. TCRdb redid the calling of the 5' RACE reads with MiXCR, one entry per CDR3 protein. The repertoire holds more than 300,000 distinct CDR3 sequences, with around 4.4% as singletons. This specimen consisted of PBMCs, obtained 15 days after the yellow fever booster vaccination. This receptor was taken from a man between 18 and 29 years old who received the YFV17D yellow fever vaccine. The chain carries TRBV24-1 and TRBJ2-1, with D unresolved. The CDR3 sequence: CATSDEMGLVTNEQFF. As DNA, the CDR3 is TGTGCCACCAGTGATGAGATGGGTTTGGTCACGAATGAGCAGTTCTTC.